This T cell receptor (beta chain) was sequenced in a study of T cell repertoires in cytomegalovirus infection. On the study more broadly: Public signatures in TCR beta pointed to CMV infection and matching HLA type.

In germline, CDR1 is MDHEN, CDR2 SYDVKM. Trimming cost V 5 bases and J 4 bases; bases outside gene matches: 14. The CDR3 is 17 amino acids. TCRdb fed the reads into MiXCR, producing one record per CDR3 protein. Of around 450,000 distinct CDR3 sequences in the sample, under 40% were seen once. General study results and limits: The ex vivo response showed dominance by HLA-C-restricted CMV-specific TCR beta clonotypes.

Notes on this clonotype: Its antigen remains unidentified.

J is TRBJ1-1 and V is TRBV28; 9 nucleotides agree with TRBD1. The receptor comes from a human donor in good health (CMV status not recorded). Some clones in this sample may be carry-over from other donors' samples. The sample consisted of PBMCs. CDR3 nucleotide sequence: TGTGCCAGCAGTATCGGGACAGGGATCGGACTTAGCACTGAAGCTTTCTTT. As protein: CASSIGTGIGLSTEAFF.